What follows is one TCR beta chain and its context. No antigen is known for it. TCRdb's table, derived via immunoSEQ multiplex PCR, lists solely in-frame clones and lacks some. Of tens of thousands of clones listed, more than 75% are singletons. Time point described: week 35, safety follow-up. It was 300 ug of mutant IDH1 20-mer peptide that made up each vaccine dose, given with topical imiquimod. This specimen belongs to a study of a mutant IDH1 vaccine in newly diagnosed glioma. Study in general: Onset of vaccination occurred 4-6 weeks following radiotherapy alone, or with temozolomide cycles.

The junction had 8 bases not matched to a gene; V was cut back by 4 bases and J by 2 bases. Germline CDR1 is MNHNS and CDR2 is SASEGT. The CDR3 loop spans 16 amino acids. The sequence derives from a man aged 25-40 years with glioma. Sequencing was performed on PBMCs, taken from a glioma patient whose treatment included an IDH1 peptide vaccine. The gene calls are TRBV6-1 and TRBJ2-1; 7 bases fit TRBD1. CDR3 loop: CASSGGQGVTYNEQFF. The CDR3 DNA sequence: TGTGCCAGCAGTGGGGGGCAGGGGGTGACCTACAATGAGCAGTTCTTC.